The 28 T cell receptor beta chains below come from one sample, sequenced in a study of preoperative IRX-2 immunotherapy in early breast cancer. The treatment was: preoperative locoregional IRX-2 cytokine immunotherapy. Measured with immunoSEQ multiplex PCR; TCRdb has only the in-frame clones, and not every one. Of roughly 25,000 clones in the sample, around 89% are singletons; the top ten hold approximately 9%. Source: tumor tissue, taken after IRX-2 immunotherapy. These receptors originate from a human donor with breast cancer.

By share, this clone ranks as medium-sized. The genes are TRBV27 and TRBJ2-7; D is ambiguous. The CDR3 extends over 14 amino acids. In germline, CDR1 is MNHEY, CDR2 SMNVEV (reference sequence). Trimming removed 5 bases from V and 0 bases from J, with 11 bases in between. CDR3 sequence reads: CASSPSEISYEQYF. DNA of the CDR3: TGTGCCAGCAGTCCATCGGAGATCTCCTACGAGCAGTACTTC.

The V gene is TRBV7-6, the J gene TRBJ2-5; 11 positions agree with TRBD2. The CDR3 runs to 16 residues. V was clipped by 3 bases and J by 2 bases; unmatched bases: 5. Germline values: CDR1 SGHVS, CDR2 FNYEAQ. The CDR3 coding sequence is TGTGCCAGCAGCTTGACGGGACTAGCGGTACAAGAGACCCAGTACTTC. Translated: CASSLTGLAVQETQYF.

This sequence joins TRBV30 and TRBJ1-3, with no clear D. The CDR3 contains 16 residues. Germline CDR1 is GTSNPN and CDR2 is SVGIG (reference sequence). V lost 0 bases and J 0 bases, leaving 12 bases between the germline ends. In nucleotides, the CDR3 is TGTGCCTGGAGTGTACAAGCCGGCGGCTCTGGAAACACCATATATTTT. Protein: CAWSVQAGGSGNTIYF.

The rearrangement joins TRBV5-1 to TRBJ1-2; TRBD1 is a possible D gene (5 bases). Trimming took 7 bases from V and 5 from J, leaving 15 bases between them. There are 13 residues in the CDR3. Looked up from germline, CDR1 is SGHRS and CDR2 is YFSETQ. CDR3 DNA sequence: TGCGCCAGCCGCAGTGGGGCGGAGTATGGCTACACCTTC. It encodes CASRSGAEYGYTF.

The CDR3 sequence is CATSRASDSGYTF. For the CDR3, the DNA is TGTGCCACCAGCAGAGCTTCGGACAGCGGCTACACCTTC. The V gene is TRBV15, the J gene TRBJ1-2; TRBD1 is a possible D gene (6 bases). The CDR3 contains 13 residues. CDR1 LNHNV and CDR2 YYDKDF come from the germline V gene (reference sequence). V dropped 1 base and J dropped 8 bases, with 11 bases sitting between them.

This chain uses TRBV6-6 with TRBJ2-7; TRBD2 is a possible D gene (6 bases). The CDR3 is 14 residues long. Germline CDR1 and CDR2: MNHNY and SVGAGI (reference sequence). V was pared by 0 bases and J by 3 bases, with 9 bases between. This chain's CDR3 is CASSYSEGGYEQYF. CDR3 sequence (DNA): TGTGCCAGCAGTTACTCTGAGGGAGGCTACGAGCAGTACTTC.

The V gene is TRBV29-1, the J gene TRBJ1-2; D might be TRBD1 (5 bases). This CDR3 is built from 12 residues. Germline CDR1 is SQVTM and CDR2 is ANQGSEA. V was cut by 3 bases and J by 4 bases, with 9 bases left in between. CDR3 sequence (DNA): TGCAGCGTTGAGAGGGGCTTCTATGGCTACACCTTC. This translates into CSVERGFYGYTF.

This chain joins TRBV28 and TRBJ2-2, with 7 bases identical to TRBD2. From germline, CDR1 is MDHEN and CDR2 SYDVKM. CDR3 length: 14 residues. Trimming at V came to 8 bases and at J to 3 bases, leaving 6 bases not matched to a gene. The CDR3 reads CASQRDVDTGELFF. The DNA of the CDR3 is TGTGCCAGCCAGCGGGATGTGGACACCGGGGAGCTGTTTTTT.

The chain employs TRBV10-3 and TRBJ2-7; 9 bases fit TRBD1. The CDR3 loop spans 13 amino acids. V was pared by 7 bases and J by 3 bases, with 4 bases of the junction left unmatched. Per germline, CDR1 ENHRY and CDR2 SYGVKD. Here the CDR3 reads CAITGQGSYEQYF. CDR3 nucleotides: TGTGCCATCACAGGACAGGGGAGCTACGAGCAGTACTTC.

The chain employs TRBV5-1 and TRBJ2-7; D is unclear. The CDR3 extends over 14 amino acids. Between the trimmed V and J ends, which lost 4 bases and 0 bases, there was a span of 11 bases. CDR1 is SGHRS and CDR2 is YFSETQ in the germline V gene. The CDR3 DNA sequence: TGCGCCAGCAGCCTCGACACCAGCTCCTACGAGCAGTACTTC. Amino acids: CASSLDTSSYEQYF.

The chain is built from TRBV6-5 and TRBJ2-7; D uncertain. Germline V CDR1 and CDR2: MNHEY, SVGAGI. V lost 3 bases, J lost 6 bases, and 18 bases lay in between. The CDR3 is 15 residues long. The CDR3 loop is CASSYYLDPALEQYF. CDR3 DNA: TGTGCCAGCAGTTATTATTTAGATCCCGCACTCGAGCAGTACTTC.

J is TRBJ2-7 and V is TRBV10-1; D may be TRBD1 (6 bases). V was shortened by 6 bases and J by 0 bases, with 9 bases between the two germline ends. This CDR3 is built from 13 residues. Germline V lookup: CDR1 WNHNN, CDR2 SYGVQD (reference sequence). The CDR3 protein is CASSRQDSYEQYF. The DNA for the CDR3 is TGCGCCAGCAGCCGACAGGACTCCTACGAGCAGTACTTC.

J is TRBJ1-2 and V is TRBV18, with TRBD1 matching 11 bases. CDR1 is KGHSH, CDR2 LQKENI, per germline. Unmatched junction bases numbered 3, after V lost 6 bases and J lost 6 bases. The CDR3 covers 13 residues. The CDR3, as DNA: TGTGCCAGCTCGGGACAGGGGGTCGATGGCTACACCTTC. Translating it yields CASSGQGVDGYTF.

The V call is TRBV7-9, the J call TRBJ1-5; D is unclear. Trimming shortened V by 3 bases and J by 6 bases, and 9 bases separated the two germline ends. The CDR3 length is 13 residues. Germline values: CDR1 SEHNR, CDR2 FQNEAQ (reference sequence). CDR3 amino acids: CASSFDGVQPQHF. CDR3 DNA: TGTGCCAGCAGCTTTGACGGGGTTCAGCCCCAGCATTTT.

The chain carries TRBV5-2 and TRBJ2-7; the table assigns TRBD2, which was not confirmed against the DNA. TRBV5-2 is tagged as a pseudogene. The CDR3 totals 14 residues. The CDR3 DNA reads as TGTGCCAGCAGCCTCGCGGGGGGACCCTACGAGCAGTACTTC. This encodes CASSLAGGPYEQYF.

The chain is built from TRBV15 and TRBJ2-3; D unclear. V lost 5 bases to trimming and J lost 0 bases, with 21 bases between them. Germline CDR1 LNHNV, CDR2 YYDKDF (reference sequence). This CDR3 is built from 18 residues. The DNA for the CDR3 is TGTGCCACCAGCGGCTCCCGATGGAGCCTCACTAGCACAGATACGCAGTATTTT. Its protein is CATSGSRWSLTSTDTQYF.

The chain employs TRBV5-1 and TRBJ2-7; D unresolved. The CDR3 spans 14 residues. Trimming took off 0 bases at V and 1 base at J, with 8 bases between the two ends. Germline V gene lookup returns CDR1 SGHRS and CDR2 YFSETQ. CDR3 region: CASSLAPESYEQYF. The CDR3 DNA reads TGCGCCAGCAGCTTGGCCCCCGAATCCTACGAGCAGTACTTC.

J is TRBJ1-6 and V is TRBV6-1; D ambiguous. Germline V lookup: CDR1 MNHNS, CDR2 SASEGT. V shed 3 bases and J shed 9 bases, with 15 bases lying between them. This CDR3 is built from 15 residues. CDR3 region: CASSERRGSGSPLHF. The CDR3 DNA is TGTGCCAGCAGTGAGAGGCGGGGAAGTGGTTCACCCCTCCACTTT.

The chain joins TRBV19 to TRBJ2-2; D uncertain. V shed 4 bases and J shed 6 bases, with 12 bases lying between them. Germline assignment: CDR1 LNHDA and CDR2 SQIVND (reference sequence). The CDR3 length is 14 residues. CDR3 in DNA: TGTGCCAGTAGTACCTTCGAAGTAGCCGGGGAGCTGTTTTTT. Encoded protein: CASSTFEVAGELFF.

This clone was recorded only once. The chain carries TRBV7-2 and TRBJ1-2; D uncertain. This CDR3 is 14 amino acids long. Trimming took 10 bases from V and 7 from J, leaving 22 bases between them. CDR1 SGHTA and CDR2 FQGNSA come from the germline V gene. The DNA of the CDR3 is TGTGCCACCCGCATCGGTGGCACTACAAGTGGCTACACCTTC. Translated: CATRIGGTTSGYTF.

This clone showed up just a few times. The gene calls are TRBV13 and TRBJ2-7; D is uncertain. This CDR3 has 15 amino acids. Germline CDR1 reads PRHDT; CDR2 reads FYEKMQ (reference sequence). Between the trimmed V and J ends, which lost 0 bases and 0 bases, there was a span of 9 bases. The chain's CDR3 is CASSLGGPSSYEQYF. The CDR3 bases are TGTGCCAGCAGCTTAGGGGGTCCGAGCTCCTACGAGCAGTACTTC.

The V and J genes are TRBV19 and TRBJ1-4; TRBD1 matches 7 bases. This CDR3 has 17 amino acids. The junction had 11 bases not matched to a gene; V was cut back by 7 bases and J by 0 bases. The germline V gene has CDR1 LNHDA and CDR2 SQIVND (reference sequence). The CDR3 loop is CASKATGVGATNEKLFF. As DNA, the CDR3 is TGTGCCAGTAAGGCAACAGGGGTTGGGGCAACTAATGAAAAACTGTTTTTT.

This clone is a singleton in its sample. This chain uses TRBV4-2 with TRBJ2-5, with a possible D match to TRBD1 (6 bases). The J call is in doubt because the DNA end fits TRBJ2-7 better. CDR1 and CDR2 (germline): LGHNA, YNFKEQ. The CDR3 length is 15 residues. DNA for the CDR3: TGTGCCAGCAGCCAAGATGAAGGGGGCTCCTACGAGCAGTACTTC. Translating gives CASSQDEGGSYEQYF.

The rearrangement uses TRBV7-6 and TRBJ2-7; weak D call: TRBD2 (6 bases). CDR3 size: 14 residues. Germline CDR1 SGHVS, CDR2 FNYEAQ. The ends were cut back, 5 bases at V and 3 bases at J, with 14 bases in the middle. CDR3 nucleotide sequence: TGTGCCAGCAGCCGAGGAGGGCAGAGCTACGAGCAGTACTTC. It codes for CASSRGGQSYEQYF.

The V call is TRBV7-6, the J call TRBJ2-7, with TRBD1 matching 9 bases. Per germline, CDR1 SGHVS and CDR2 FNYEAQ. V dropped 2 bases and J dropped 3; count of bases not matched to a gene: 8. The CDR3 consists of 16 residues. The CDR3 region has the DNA TGTGCCAGCAGCTTACGTCAACCGGGACAGGGCTACGAGCAGTACTTC. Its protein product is CASSLRQPGQGYEQYF. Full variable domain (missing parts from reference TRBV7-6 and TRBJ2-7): GAGVSQSPRYKVTKRGQDVALRCDPISGHVSLYWYRQALGQGPEFLTYFNYEAQQDKSGLPNDRFSAERPEGSISTLTIQRTEQRDSAMYRCASSLRQPGQGYEQYFGPGTRLTVT.

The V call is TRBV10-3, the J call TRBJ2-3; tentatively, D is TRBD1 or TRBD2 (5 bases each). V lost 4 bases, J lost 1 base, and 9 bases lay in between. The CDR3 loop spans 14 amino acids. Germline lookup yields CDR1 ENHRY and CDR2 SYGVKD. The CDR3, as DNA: TGTGCCATCAGTGGAGGGGTTGGCACAGATACGCAGTATTTT. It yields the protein CAISGGVGTDTQYF.

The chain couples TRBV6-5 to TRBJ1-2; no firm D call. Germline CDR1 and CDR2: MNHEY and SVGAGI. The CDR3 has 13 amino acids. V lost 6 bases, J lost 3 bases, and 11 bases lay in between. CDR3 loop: CASSRMADYGYTF. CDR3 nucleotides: TGTGCCAGCAGCCGCATGGCGGACTATGGCTACACCTTC.

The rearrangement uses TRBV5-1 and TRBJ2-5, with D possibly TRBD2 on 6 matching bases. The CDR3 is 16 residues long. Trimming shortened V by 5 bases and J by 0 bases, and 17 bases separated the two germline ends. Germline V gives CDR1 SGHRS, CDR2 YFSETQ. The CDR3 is CASRPWGGSYQETQYF. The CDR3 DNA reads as TGCGCCAGCAGACCCTGGGGAGGATCGTACCAAGAGACCCAGTACTTC.